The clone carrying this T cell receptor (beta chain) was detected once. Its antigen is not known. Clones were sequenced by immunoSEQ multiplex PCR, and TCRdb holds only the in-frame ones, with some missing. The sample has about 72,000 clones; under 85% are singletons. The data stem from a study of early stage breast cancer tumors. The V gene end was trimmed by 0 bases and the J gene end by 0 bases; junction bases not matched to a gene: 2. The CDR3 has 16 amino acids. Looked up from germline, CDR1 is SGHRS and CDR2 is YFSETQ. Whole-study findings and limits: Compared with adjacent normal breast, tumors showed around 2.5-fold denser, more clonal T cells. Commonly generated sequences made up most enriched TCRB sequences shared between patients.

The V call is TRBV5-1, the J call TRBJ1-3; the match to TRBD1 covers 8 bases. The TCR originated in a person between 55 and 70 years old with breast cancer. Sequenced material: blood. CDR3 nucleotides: TGCGCCAGCAGCTTGGGGACAGGGTTCTCTGGAAACACCATATATTTT. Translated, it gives CASSLGTGFSGNTIYF.